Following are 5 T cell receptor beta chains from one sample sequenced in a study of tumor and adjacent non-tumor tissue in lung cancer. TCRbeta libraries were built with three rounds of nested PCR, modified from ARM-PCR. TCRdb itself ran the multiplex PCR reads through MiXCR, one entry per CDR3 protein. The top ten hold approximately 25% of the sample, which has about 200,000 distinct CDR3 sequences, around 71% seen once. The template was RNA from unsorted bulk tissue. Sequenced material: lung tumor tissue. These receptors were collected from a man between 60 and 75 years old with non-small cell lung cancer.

This chain's CDR3 is CASTAQGPYGYTF. The DNA of the CDR3 is TGTGCCAGCACCGCCCAGGGGCCCTATGGCTACACCTTC. J is TRBJ1-2 and V is TRBV7-2, with D possibly TRBD1 on 6 matching bases. This CDR3 spans 13 amino acids. Germline V gene sequence: CDR1 SGHTA, CDR2 FQGNSA. V was clipped by 7 bases and J by 4 bases, with 13 bases between them.

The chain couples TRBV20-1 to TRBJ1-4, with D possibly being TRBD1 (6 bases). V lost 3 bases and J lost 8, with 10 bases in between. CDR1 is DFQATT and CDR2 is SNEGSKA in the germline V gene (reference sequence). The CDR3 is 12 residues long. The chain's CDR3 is CSASDRREKLFF. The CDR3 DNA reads TGCAGTGCTAGCGACAGGAGAGAAAAACTGTTTTTT.

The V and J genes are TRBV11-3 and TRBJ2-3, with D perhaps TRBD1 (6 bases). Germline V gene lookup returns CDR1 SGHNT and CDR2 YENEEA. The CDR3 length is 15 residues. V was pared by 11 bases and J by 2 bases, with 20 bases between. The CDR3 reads CACNPQGPSTDTQYF. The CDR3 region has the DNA TGTGCCTGCAACCCCCAGGGGCCTTCCACAGATACGCAGTATTTT.

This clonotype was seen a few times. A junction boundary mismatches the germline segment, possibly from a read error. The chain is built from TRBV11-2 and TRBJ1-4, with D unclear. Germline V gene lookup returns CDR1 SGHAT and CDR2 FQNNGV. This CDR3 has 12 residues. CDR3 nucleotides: TGTACCAGCAGCTCGAGACATGGAAAACTGTTTTTT. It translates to CTSSSRHGKLFF.

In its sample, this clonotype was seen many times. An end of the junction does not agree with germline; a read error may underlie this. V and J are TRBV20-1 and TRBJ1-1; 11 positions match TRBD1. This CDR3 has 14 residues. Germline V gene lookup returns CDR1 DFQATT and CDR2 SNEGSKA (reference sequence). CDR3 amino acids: CSARDRTGGTEISF. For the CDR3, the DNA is TGCAGTGCTAGAGATAGGACAGGGGGCACAGAGATTTCCTTT.